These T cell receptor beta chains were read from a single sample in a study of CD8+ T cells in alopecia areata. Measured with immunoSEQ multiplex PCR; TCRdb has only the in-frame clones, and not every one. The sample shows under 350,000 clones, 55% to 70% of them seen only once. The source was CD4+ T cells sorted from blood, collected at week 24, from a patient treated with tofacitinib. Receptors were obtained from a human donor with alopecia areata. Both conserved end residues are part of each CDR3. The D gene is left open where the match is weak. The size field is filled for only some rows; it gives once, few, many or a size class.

DNA: TGTGCCTGGGGGTACAAACCTGGAAACACCATATATTTT
CDR3: CAWGYKPGNTIYF
J: TRBJ1-3
D: -
V: TRBV30
size: -

DNA: TGCGCCAGCAGCCAAGAGGGGGAAGGCACTGAAGCTTTCTTT
CDR3: CASSQEGEGTEAFF
J: TRBJ1-1
D: -
V: TRBV4-1
size: -

DNA: TGCAGCGTTCAAACAGGGTCCCACTCGGTGAACACTGAAGCTTTCTTT
CDR3: CSVQTGSHSVNTEAFF
J: TRBJ1-1
D: -
V: TRBV29-1
size: -

DNA: TGCGCCAGCAGCGCGGGACAGGGGGCCGGGGAGCTGTTTTTT
CDR3: CASSAGQGAGELFF
J: TRBJ2-2
D: TRBD1
V: TRBV5-1
size: -

DNA: TGCGCCAGCAGCTTGGGGACAGGGGTCTCCGCTGAAGCTTTCTTT
CDR3: CASSLGTGVSAEAFF
J: TRBJ1-1
D: TRBD1
V: TRBV5-1
size: -

DNA: TGTGCCAGCAGCTTAGCAAGGGGGAGCTCCTACAATGAGCAGTTCTTC
CDR3: CASSLARGSSYNEQFF
J: TRBJ2-1
D: -
V: TRBV7-8
size: -

DNA: TGTGCCTGGAGTTTCCAAGAGACCCAGTACTTC
CDR3: CAWSFQETQYF
J: TRBJ2-5
D: -
V: TRBV30
size: -

DNA: TGTGCCAGCAGCCCCTGGACAGGGTCCCACGAGCAGTACTTC
CDR3: CASSPWTGSHEQYF
J: TRBJ2-7
D: TRBD1
V: TRBV7-2
size: -

DNA: TGTGCCAGCAGTCCTAGTTCCGGGGAGCAGTTCTTC
CDR3: CASSPSSGEQFF
J: TRBJ2-1
D: -
V: TRBV7-9
size: few

DNA: TGCGCCAGCCTGGAGGGAAGGAGCACCGGGGAGCTGTTTTTT
CDR3: CASLEGRSTGELFF
J: TRBJ2-2
D: -
V: TRBV5-1
size: -

DNA: TGCGCCAGCAGCCAAGATTCGGGGGCCAAGTACACAGATACGCAGTATTTT
CDR3: CASSQDSGAKYTDTQYF
J: TRBJ2-3
D: -
V: TRBV4-1
size: -

DNA: TGTGCCAGCAGTTCTGTTGTGACTAGCGGGGGGGCGTGGGAGACCCAGTACTTC
CDR3: CASSSVVTSGGAWETQYF
J: TRBJ2-5
D: TRBD2
V: TRBV5-4
size: few

DNA: TGTGCCATCAGTGAGACGGACAGGGAGGCTCAGCCCCAGCATTTT
CDR3: CAISETDREAQPQHF
J: TRBJ1-5
D: TRBD1
V: TRBV10-3
size: -

DNA: TGTGCCAGCAGTCCCGGTGGTTCCTATGGCTACACCTTC
CDR3: CASSPGGSYGYTF
J: TRBJ1-2
D: -
V: TRBV28
size: -

DNA: TGTGCCACCAGCAGGTACCTGACTAGCGGTTCAGAGACCCAGTACTTC
CDR3: CATSRYLTSGSETQYF
J: TRBJ2-5
D: TRBD2
V: TRBV15
size: once

DNA: TGTGCCAGCAGCCAAGACGTTCGGCAGGGGGGGAACATTCAGTACTTC
CDR3: CASSQDVRQGGNIQYF
J: TRBJ2-4
D: -
V: TRBV14
size: few

DNA: TGTGCCAGCAGCTACGACAGGGGAAACTATGGCTACACCTTC
CDR3: CASSYDRGNYGYTF
J: TRBJ1-2
D: TRBD1
V: TRBV7-2
size: -

DNA: TGCGCCAGCAGCGAACTAGCGGGGGGGCCTCATGAGCAGTTCTTC
CDR3: CASSELAGGPHEQFF
J: TRBJ2-1
D: TRBD2
V: TRBV4-1
size: -

DNA: TGTGCCAGCAGCTTACAGGTTTACACCGGGGAGCTGTTTTTT
CDR3: CASSLQVYTGELFF
J: TRBJ2-2
D: -
V: TRBV7-6
size: -

DNA: TGTGCCACCAGCAGAGACATGATTAACTATGGCTACACCTTC
CDR3: CATSRDMINYGYTF
J: TRBJ1-2
D: -
V: TRBV15
size: -